This paragraph covers one T cell receptor (beta chain) sequence. This same CDR3 is encoded by further DNA sequences in the sample. The sample is drawn from a study of control samples from healthy donors and cancer patients. Here immunoSEQ multiplex PCR was the method, and the copy in TCRdb shows in-frame clones only, minus some. The table records 190,000 or so clones, 85% to 95% of them present only once. Sequenced sample: blood. The sequence came from a man aged 18 to 29 in good health.

The CDR3 nucleotides read TGCGCCAGCAGCTTGACGGGGAGCGGAAACACCATATATTTT. Translating it yields CASSLTGSGNTIYF. The chain combines TRBV5-1 with TRBJ1-3; D is uncertain. Per the germline V gene, CDR1 is SGHRS and CDR2 is YFSETQ. This CDR3 region has 14 residues. The V end lost 1 base, the J end lost 4 bases, and 9 bases lay between the germline ends.